The 16 T cell receptor beta chains below all came from one sample that was sequenced in a study of blood T cell repertoires in COVID-19. Sequenced by immunoSEQ multiplex PCR; TCRdb stores in-frame clones only, minus some. The sample contains about 180,000 clones, about 81% of which appear only once. The sample taken for sequencing was peripheral blood. These TCRs come from a woman older than 75 with COVID-19, enrolled during active disease.

The rearrangement uses TRBV21-1 and TRBJ1-1; the table's D call TRBD1 went unverified against the DNA. TRBV21-1 is classified as a pseudogene. The CDR3 has 14 amino acids. The DNA for the CDR3 is TGTGCCAGCAGCGGTTGGACAGGGGGCCCTGAAGCTTTCTTT. Amino acids: CASSGWTGGPEAFF.

The rearrangement uses TRBV27 and TRBJ1-1, with D hard to call. Germline V gene sequence: CDR1 MNHEY, CDR2 SMNVEV (reference sequence). Trimming removed 6 bases at V and 5 bases at J, with 16 bases between. The CDR3 has 14 amino acids. The CDR3 DNA is TGTGCCAGCAGAGGTGGCGGGGTGAGGACTGAAGCTTTCTTT. This sequence encodes CASRGGGVRTEAFF.

The rearrangement uses TRBV6-5 and TRBJ2-7; 9 bases match TRBD2. Per germline, CDR1 MNHEY and CDR2 SVGAGI. The CDR3 consists of 14 residues. Unmatched junction bases numbered 3, after V lost 6 bases and J lost 0 bases. Here the CDR3 DNA reads TGTGCCAGCAGCGCTAGCGGGGACTCCTACGAGCAGTACTTC. Protein sequence: CASSASGDSYEQYF.

The CDR3 bases are TGTGCCAGCAGCCCCCTTAGCGGGGTTGTAGATACGCAGTATTTT. Its translation is CASSPLSGVVDTQYF. V gene TRBV7-9 combines with J gene TRBJ2-3, with 8 bases that match TRBD2. V dropped 5 bases and J dropped 5; count of bases not matched to a gene: 9. The CDR3 totals 15 residues. Germline CDR1 is SEHNR and CDR2 is FQNEAQ (reference sequence).

V is TRBV18 and J is TRBJ2-6; the match to TRBD1 covers 10 bases. Germline CDR1 is KGHSH and CDR2 is LQKENI. The CDR3 has 19 residues. The V and J ends lost 3 bases and 0 bases, in that order; junction bases with no gene match: 8. CDR3 DNA sequence: TGTGCCAGCTCACCTCTGTCCGGGACAGGGGCCTCTGGGGCCAACGTCCTGACTTTC. This translates into CASSPLSGTGASGANVLTF.

The chain has TRBV6-4 and TRBJ1-5; D unclear. Trimming pared 11 bases from V and 10 bases from J, leaving 18 bases between. CDR1 and CDR2 from the germline V gene are MRHNA and SNTAGT. The CDR3 length is 12 residues. The CDR3 DNA follows: TGTGCCTCGGGGAACTCTGAGGAACCCCAGCATTTT. It is translated as CASGNSEEPQHF.

The V call is TRBV7-8, the J call TRBJ1-3; 9 bases are shared with TRBD1. The trim removed 3 bases at V and 3 bases at J, leaving 6 bases unmatched. CDR1 SGHVS and CDR2 FQNEAQ come from the germline V gene. The CDR3 is 16 residues long. The CDR3 here is CASSFTGGFGGNTIYF. CDR3 coding DNA: TGTGCCAGCAGCTTCACAGGGGGCTTCGGTGGAAACACCATATATTTT.

The V call is TRBV27, the J call TRBJ2-5; 12 positions agree with TRBD1. Germline V gene sequence: CDR1 MNHEY, CDR2 SMNVEV (reference sequence). Trimming removed 4 bases from V and 7 bases from J; junction bases left unmatched: 4. The CDR3 has 14 residues. This chain's CDR3 is CASSWDRGLGTQYF. The CDR3, as DNA: TGTGCCAGCAGTTGGGACAGGGGGCTTGGGACCCAGTACTTC.

The genes are TRBV6-5 and TRBJ2-2; 10 bases map to TRBD1. The V gene's germline CDR1 is MNHEY and CDR2 SVGAGI. The CDR3 extends over 13 amino acids. Losses at the gene ends were 6 bases for V and 7 bases for J; bases not matched to a gene: 2. The CDR3 coding sequence is TGTGCCAGCAGGACAGGGGGCTACGGGGAGCTGTTTTTT. It yields the protein CASRTGGYGELFF.

This clone was seen only once. The chain has TRBV3-1 (or the pseudogene TRBV3-2) and TRBJ2-1, with TRBD1 matching 8 bases. With 0 bases clipped from V and 4 bases from J, the junction kept 11 bases outside the gene matches. Looked up from germline, CDR1 is LGHDT and CDR2 is YNNKEL (reference sequence). CDR3 length equals 18 residues. The CDR3 is CASSQDLLGQGLYNEQFF. The CDR3 DNA reads TGTGCCAGCAGCCAAGATCTTCTCGGACAGGGACTTTACAATGAGCAGTTCTTC.

The chain carries TRBV2 and TRBJ2-1; 9 bases line up with TRBD1. Germline lookup yields CDR1 SNHLY and CDR2 FYNNEI. There are 12 residues in the CDR3. J was trimmed by 15 bases and V by 9 bases; bases with no gene match: 12. The CDR3 DNA is TGTGCCAGGCGTTTTACAGGGGGCTTTTTGTTCTTC. Protein: CARRFTGGFLFF.

V is TRBV4-3 and J is TRBJ2-1; TRBD2 matches 8 bases. Germline assignment: CDR1 LGHNA and CDR2 YSLEER. V dropped 0 bases and J dropped 4; count of bases not matched to a gene: 11. CDR3 length equals 18 residues. The CDR3 region is CASSQEWGGGTFYNEQFF. The CDR3 coding sequence is TGCGCCAGCAGCCAAGAATGGGGCGGGGGGACGTTTTACAATGAGCAGTTCTTC.

This clone has a handful of counts. The rearrangement links TRBV30 to TRBJ1-6; 7 nucleotides align to TRBD1. Germline loops: CDR1 GTSNPN, CDR2 SVGIG (reference sequence). The CDR3 is made up of 14 amino acids. The junction had 6 bases not matched to a gene; V was cut back by 3 bases and J by 7 bases. The CDR3 nucleotides read TGTGCCTGGAGCCTCGGGACAGAAAATTCACCCCTCCACTTT. The encoded protein is CAWSLGTENSPLHF.

About this clone: A read error may produce the germline difference seen at one junction end. V is TRBV5-5 and J is TRBJ1-3; a weak D match, TRBD1 (6 bases). CDR1 SGHKS and CDR2 YYEKEE come from the germline V gene (reference sequence). This CDR3 is 14 amino acids long. In nucleotides, the CDR3 is TGTGCCAGCACCTTGGGGGGCGCTGGAAACACCATATATTTT. Translated: CASTLGGAGNTIYF.

This chain uses TRBV3-1 (or the pseudogene TRBV3-2) with TRBJ1-1; weak D call: TRBD1 (6 bases). This CDR3 comprises 16 residues. Germline V lookup: CDR1 LGHDT, CDR2 YNNKEL (reference sequence). The V end was cut by 0 bases, the J end by 1 base, with 12 bases between. CDR3 DNA: TGTGCCAGCAGCCAAGATCACAGGGCGGGGAACACTGAAGCTTTCTTT. Its translation is CASSQDHRAGNTEAFF.

This chain links TRBV4-1 with TRBJ2-1, with 9 positions matching TRBD2. The J segment lost 6 bases and the V segment lost 3 bases, leaving 3 bases of the junction unmatched. This CDR3 spans 14 amino acids. Germline V gene sequence: CDR1 MGHRA, CDR2 YSYEKL. DNA of the CDR3: TGCGCCAGCAGCCACTTAGCGGGAGCCAATGAGCAGTTCTTC. It translates to CASSHLAGANEQFF.